Sequencing of this TCR beta chain was carried out in a study of blood T cell repertoires in COVID-19. Study background: Acute and convalescent COVID-19 samples came from the United States, Italy and Spain.

This CDR3 has 15 amino acids. Germline-derived CDR1 and CDR2 are PRHDT and FYEKMQ (reference sequence). J was trimmed by 4 bases and V by 7 bases; bases with no gene match: 11. As handled by the study authors: By means of reference gene primer amplification, nucleated cell counts were estimated. This table comes from immunoSEQ multiplex PCR, and its TCRdb copy is limited to in-frame clones, with some not included. Clone size and V and J calls were adopted from that table, with D and trimming inferred from the DNA. The sample records about 440,000 clones, around 89% being singletons. This clone was seen only once.

The rearrangement uses TRBV13 and TRBJ2-7, with 9 bases fitting TRBD1. The receptor's source is a woman in her 30s with acute or convalescent COVID-19. Sequencing input: peripheral blood. CDR3 sequence (DNA): TGTGCCAGCACCCTAGGAAGGACAGGGGATTACGAGCAGTACTTC. Its translation: CASTLGRTGDYEQYF.